The 10 T cell receptor beta chains listed next were all sequenced from one sample in a study of cytomegalovirus exposure and HLA in healthy donors. Primers: 60 Vbeta forward and 13 Jbeta reverse. Sequenced by immunoSEQ multiplex PCR; TCRdb stores in-frame clones only, minus some. This sample yields approximately 130,000 clones, of which 80% to 90% are seen a single time; approximately 2.6% belongs to the top ten. Sequences were obtained from PBMCs. The receptors here all came from a man aged 45-65 years in good health and CMV-seronegative.

V and J are TRBV10-3 and TRBJ1-6; D unresolved. The length of the CDR3 is 12 residues. Trimming cost V 10 bases and J 8 bases, with 12 bases left between them. The germline CDR1 and CDR2 sequences are ENHRY and SYGVKD. This CDR3 reads CATTPGDSPLHF. The CDR3 nucleotides are TGTGCCACCACCCCCGGAGATTCACCCCTCCACTTT.

The CDR3 reads CAQGALLYGYTF. In nucleotides, the CDR3 is TGTGCCCAGGGGGCCCTACTCTATGGCTACACCTTC. The chain links TRBV30 to TRBJ1-2; 8 positions match TRBD1. CDR3 length: 12 amino acids. V lost 8 bases, J lost 4 bases, and 6 bases stayed unmatched. Germline CDR1 reads GTSNPN; CDR2 reads SVGIG (reference sequence).

V gene TRBV7-9 combines with J gene TRBJ2-1, with D hard to call. CDR1 SEHNR and CDR2 FQNEAQ come from the germline V gene (reference sequence). V was clipped by 4 bases and J by 6 bases, with 10 bases between them. The CDR3 spans 13 residues. In DNA, the CDR3 is TGTGCCAGCAGCTCTGATGGGCCCAATGAGCAGTTCTTC. Translating it yields CASSSDGPNEQFF.

This chain joins TRBV7-2 and TRBJ2-5; 7 positions agree with TRBD1. CDR3 length equals 13 residues. J was trimmed by 5 bases and V by 2 bases; bases with no gene match: 2. Per germline, CDR1 SGHTA and CDR2 FQGNSA. CDR3 DNA sequence: TGTGCCAGCAGCTTACCAGGGGGTGAGACCCAGTACTTC. Amino acids: CASSLPGGETQYF.

The rearrangement links TRBV4-1 to TRBJ2-5, with a possible D match to TRBD2 (6 bases). Trimming removed 4 bases from V and 6 bases from J, with 12 bases in between. The CDR3 sequence is 13 residues long. The germline gives CDR1 MGHRA, CDR2 YSYEKL. The CDR3 DNA is TGCGCCAGCAGCCCCGCGGGGTTACAGACCCAGTACTTC. This sequence encodes CASSPAGLQTQYF.

The chain joins TRBV14 to TRBJ2-1; D possibly corresponds to TRBD1 (5 bases). The V end lost 1 base, the J end lost 1 base, and 23 bases lay between the germline ends. The CDR3 extends over 20 amino acids. The germline CDR1 and CDR2 sequences are SGHDN and FVKESK. The CDR3: CASSQVYRPGKFGSYNEQFF. Written as DNA, the CDR3 is TGTGCCAGCAGCCAAGTCTACCGTCCAGGGAAGTTTGGTTCCTACAATGAGCAGTTCTTC. Variable domain in full (rest from reference TRBV14 and TRBJ2-1): EAGVTQFPSHSVIEKGQTVTLRCDPISGHDNLYWYRRVMGKEIKFLLHFVKESKQDESGMPNNRFLAERTGGTYSTLKVQPAELEDSGVYFCASSQVYRPGKFGSYNEQFFGPGTRLTVL.

This clone was picked up one time. This chain uses TRBV7-2 with TRBJ1-2; 9 bases map to TRBD1. J lost 7 bases, V lost 6 bases, and 6 bases had no gene match. Per the germline V gene, CDR1 is SGHTA and CDR2 is FQGNSA. The CDR3 is made up of 13 amino acids. CDR3 residues: CASRTGGGGGYTF. CDR3 nucleotide sequence: TGTGCCAGCAGGACAGGGGGAGGGGGTGGCTACACCTTC.

The V call is TRBV11-2, the J call TRBJ2-5, with 7 nucleotides matching TRBD2. V shed 4 bases, J shed 4 bases, and the junction held 12 bases outside the gene matches. The CDR3 loop spans 16 amino acids. Germline V gene lookup returns CDR1 SGHAT and CDR2 FQNNGV. The CDR3, as DNA: TGTGCCAGCAGCTCAGCCCGCTTCCGGGGGGTAGAGACCCAGTACTTC. Protein product: CASSSARFRGVETQYF.

The rearrangement links TRBV30 to TRBJ1-3; no definite D call. CDR1 is GTSNPN, CDR2 SVGIG, per germline (reference sequence). CDR3 size: 12 residues. The CDR3 DNA is TGTGCTTCCACACCGATCCGGGACACCATATATTTT. Protein sequence: CASTPIRDTIYF. The whole variable domain, filled in from reference TRBV30 and TRBJ1-3, reads SQTIHQWPATLVQPVGSPLSLECTVEGTSNPNLYWYRQAAGRGLQLLFYSVGIGQISSEVPQNLSASRPQDRQFILSSKKLLLSDSGFYLCASTPIRDTIYFGEGSWLTVV.

This clone was seen only once. The chain recombines TRBV19 with TRBJ2-2; D unclear. Germline V gives CDR1 LNHDA, CDR2 SQIVND (reference sequence). The CDR3 covers 12 residues. Trimming removed 5 bases at V and 6 bases at J, with 7 bases between. For the CDR3, the DNA is TGTGCCAGTAGTCCTATAGCCGGGGAGCTGTTTTTT. This gives the protein CASSPIAGELFF.